This T cell receptor beta chain was found in a study of blood T cell repertoires in COVID-19 (dated by TCRdb to between 2020 and 2021). General notes on the study: The collaborator samples originated in the United States, Italy and Spain and spanned the acute and convalescent phases of COVID-19. The material from the prospective study consisted of cDNA or gDNA derived from T cells, B-cell-depleted T cells, or PBMCs. The dataset comprised deeply sampled blood TCRbeta repertoires from subjects exposed to, actively infected with, or recovered from COVID-19. The repertoires were made available in a free public database intended to serve as a resource for research on the immune response to SARS-CoV-2. Samples came from the ongoing ImmuneRACE study (first 160 participants) plus 1,254 subjects from 6 global collaborators. The sample metadata nearly always contained a de-identified subject ID, COVID-19 status, age in years and sex. Where available, HLA class I and class II types were taken from metadata supplied by the sample provider and were not determined by assay-based typing.

One collaborating source in Seattle enrolled patients during active infection and followed them longitudinally through the course of disease. Each collaborating institution followed its own protocols to collect whole blood in K2EDTA tubes. For TCRbeta analysis, collaborators shipped samples in one of three forms: frozen whole blood, isolated PBMCs, or DNA extracted from either of those sample types. Notes on this clone: Its antigen is still unknown. Per-nucleotide qualities are absent, and no much larger clonotype sits a single base away.

The germline V gene encodes CDR1 LNHDA and CDR2 SQIVND (reference sequence). The junction shows trimming of 8 bases on V and 2 bases on J, and the gene matches do not reach 6 bases of it. The CDR3 runs 14 residues from the cysteine to the phenylalanine. Here the CDR3 DNA is all that survives: 42 bases in frame from base 1. What the work shows at the level of the full study, not this receptor alone: Clinical and demographic metadata were provided uncurated, with the amount varying by source and participant.

TCRbeta CDR3 regions were amplified from genomic DNA by means of the immunoSEQ Assay, a bias-controlled multiplex PCR. The authors' analysis ran thus. Nucleated cell counts per sample were estimated from amplification of reference gene primers within the assay. Sequence reads were collapsed and filtered to measure the absolute abundance of every unique TCRbeta CDR3 rearrangement. For each sample, productive Simpson clonality was calculated as the square root of Simpson's diversity index over productive rearrangements. Drawn from immuneACCESS, this table holds only the in-frame rearrangements with V and J called that TCRdb kept. Clones are partly lost; checked studies trace under half to an unresolved V gene and leave the rest unexplained. V and J calls and clone size are those listed in that table; D and trimming were worked out from the DNA. In this sample the table shows just under 350,000 clones, more than 70% of which occur a single time. The ten largest clones capture just under 7.5% of the sample.

The clonotype was recovered from a woman in her seventies with COVID-19, enrolled during active disease. Rearrangement joined TRBV19 to TRBJ1-5, with 7 central nucleotides matching TRBD1. Material for sequencing was peripheral blood. The DNA reads TGTGCCAGTGGGGTGGGGACAGGCAATCAGCCCCAGCATTTT. Its translation reads: CASGVGTGNQPQHF.